The text below deals with one T cell receptor (beta chain). This sample is part of a study of blood T cell repertoires in COVID-19. Study summary: T cells, B-cell-depleted T cells, or PBMCs provided the cDNA or gDNA that served as material.

In the source study's methods: From reference gene primer amplification, estimates of nucleated cell counts were derived. Profiled with immunoSEQ multiplex PCR; TCRdb holds only in-frame clones, not every one. V and J calls and clone size are as listed in that table; D and trimming were resolved from the DNA. Of a few hundred thousand clones in the sample, roughly nine tenths were seen once. J lost 1 base, V lost 2 bases, and 5 bases had no gene match. The V gene's germline CDR1 is KGHSH and CDR2 LQKENI. The CDR3 is 16 residues long. This TCR came from a woman aged 40-49 years who had recovered from COVID-19. The chain uses TRBV18 and TRBJ1-5; 7 bases align to TRBD1. Sequenced: peripheral blood. CDR3 amino acids: CASSPGTVSSNQPQHF. CDR3 in DNA: TGTGCCAGCTCACCAGGGACAGTCTCAAGCAATCAGCCCCAGCATTTT. Drawing the rest from reference TRBV18 and TRBJ1-5, the complete variable domain is NAGVMQNPRHLVRRRGQEARLRCSPMKGHSHVYWYRQLPEEGLKFMVYLQKENIIDESGMPKERFSAEFPKEGPSILRIQQVVRGDSAAYFCASSPGTVSSNQPQHFGDGTRLSIL.